These T cell receptor beta chains were read from a single sample in a study of blood T cell repertoires in COVID-19. Only in-frame clones appear in the TCRdb table, and some are missing; sequencing was by immunoSEQ multiplex PCR. The sample lists 68,000 or so clones, around 83% occurring once. Sample: peripheral blood. The receptors derive from a man between 45 and 60 years old with acute or convalescent COVID-19. Both conserved end residues are part of each CDR3. Each record gives: CDR3 DNA, CDR3 protein, J gene, D gene, clone size, V gene. D genes are given only for firm matches. The listing skips clone size in some rows; elsewhere it reads once, few, many or a size class.

DNA: TGTGCCAGCAGCCATGCAGGAGAGCAGTACTTC
CDR3: CASSHAGEQYF
J: TRBJ2-7
D: -
size: -
V: TRBV3-1/TRBV3-2

DNA: TGTGCCAGCAGCCAATCTCATCAGGGGGCGGTCGGGGAGCTGTTTTTT
CDR3: CASSQSHQGAVGELFF
J: TRBJ2-2
D: TRBD1
size: -
V: TRBV3-1/TRBV3-2

DNA: TGTGCCATCAGCACGCCTGCGTTAGCCAATGGCTACACCTTC
CDR3: CAISTPALANGYTF
J: TRBJ1-2
D: -
size: -
V: TRBV10-3

DNA: TGTGCCAGCAGTGAATCGACAGGGTGGGTAGTTAACTATGGCTACACCTTC
CDR3: CASSESTGWVVNYGYTF
J: TRBJ1-2
D: TRBD1
size: -
V: TRBV6-1

DNA: TGTGCCAGCTCTCTGGCGGGCGGGAGCTCCTACAATGAGCAGTTCTTC
CDR3: CASSLAGGSSYNEQFF
J: TRBJ2-1
D: TRBD2
size: -
V: TRBV18

DNA: TGTGCCAGCAGTTTCGGGACTACCACCTACAATGAGCAGTTCTTC
CDR3: CASSFGTTTYNEQFF
J: TRBJ2-1
D: TRBD2
size: -
V: TRBV27

DNA: TGTGCCAGCAGACTCGGGCAAGAGACCCAGTACTTC
CDR3: CASRLGQETQYF
J: TRBJ2-5
D: -
size: -
V: TRBV2

DNA: TGTGCCAGCAGCTTCCACCAACCCGGGAGCTACGAGCAGTACTTC
CDR3: CASSFHQPGSYEQYF
J: TRBJ2-7
D: -
size: -
V: TRBV7-9

DNA: TGTGCCAGCAGCGTAGGGACTAGCGGGAGAGGTCTAGAGACCCAGTACTTC
CDR3: CASSVGTSGRGLETQYF
J: TRBJ2-5
D: TRBD2
size: -
V: TRBV9

DNA: TGTGCCAGTAGGGATTTAGCGGGGGACTACAATGAGCAGTTCTTC
CDR3: CASRDLAGDYNEQFF
J: TRBJ2-1
D: TRBD2
size: -
V: TRBV19

DNA: TGTGCCAGCGCGCCGCAGGGCATCGGAAACACCATATATTTT
CDR3: CASAPQGIGNTIYF
J: TRBJ1-3
D: -
size: -
V: TRBV11-2

DNA: TGTGCCAGCAGCTTGCCCGGACAGACCGGAAACACCATATATTTT
CDR3: CASSLPGQTGNTIYF
J: TRBJ1-3
D: -
size: -
V: TRBV5-6

DNA: TGTGCCAGCAGTTTAACCCCCCGGAGACAAGAGACCCAGTACTTC
CDR3: CASSLTPRRQETQYF
J: TRBJ2-5
D: -
size: -
V: TRBV27

DNA: TGTGCCATCAGTGATTTAGGACAGGGGATCAATGAGCAGTTCTTC
CDR3: CAISDLGQGINEQFF
J: TRBJ2-1
D: TRBD1
size: few
V: TRBV10-3

DNA: TGTGCCACCAGTGAGGGCGGGAGGGCCACAGATACGCAGTATTTT
CDR3: CATSEGGRATDTQYF
J: TRBJ2-3
D: TRBD2
size: few
V: TRBV24-1

DNA: TGTGCCAGCAGTTACGTCCGGTTGTACGAGCAGTACTTC
CDR3: CASSYVRLYEQYF
J: TRBJ2-7
D: -
size: -
V: TRBV6-6

DNA: TGTGCCAGCAGCGCCGGACTAGCGGGTCCCCAAGAGACCCAGTACTTC
CDR3: CASSAGLAGPQETQYF
J: TRBJ2-5
D: TRBD2
size: -
V: TRBV13

DNA: TGCGCCAGCAGTATCCCTAGGACAGGGGGAAATTCACCCCTCCACTTT
CDR3: CASSIPRTGGNSPLHF
J: TRBJ1-6
D: TRBD1
size: -
V: TRBV10-1

DNA: TGTGCCAGCAGCGGCGTAGCCCCCGAGCAGTACTTC
CDR3: CASSGVAPEQYF
J: TRBJ2-7
D: -
size: once
V: TRBV6-5

DNA: TGTGCCAGTAGCGCCGGGACAGGGACGTTCTGGGCCAAAAACATTCAGTACTTC
CDR3: CASSAGTGTFWAKNIQYF
J: TRBJ2-4
D: TRBD1
size: -
V: TRBV19

DNA: TGTGCCAGCAGTGAATACGGGGGGCGAGATGAAGCTTTCTTT
CDR3: CASSEYGGRDEAFF
J: TRBJ1-1
D: -
size: -
V: TRBV25-1

DNA: TGTGCCAGCAGCTTGGCAGGGGAAGAAGCTTTCTTT
CDR3: CASSLAGEEAFF
J: TRBJ1-1
D: -
size: -
V: TRBV5-4

DNA: TGTGCCAGCAGCTCCGGGGGTGGCAATCAGCCCCAGCATTTT
CDR3: CASSSGGGNQPQHF
J: TRBJ1-5
D: -
size: once
V: TRBV13

DNA: TGTGCCAGTGCGACAGGATTCTCTGGAAACACCATATATTTT
CDR3: CASATGFSGNTIYF
J: TRBJ1-3
D: -
size: -
V: TRBV2

DNA: TGCGCCAGCAGTTACCGTGGGCAGGGAGGCGCCGGGGAGCTGTTTTTT
CDR3: CASSYRGQGGAGELFF
J: TRBJ2-2
D: -
size: -
V: TRBV23-1

DNA: TGTGCCAGCAGCTTACTGCCAGCCTACAATGAGCAGTTCTTC
CDR3: CASSLLPAYNEQFF
J: TRBJ2-1
D: -
size: -
V: TRBV7-3

DNA: TGTGCCAGCAGCTTATTCCCAGGGAACTATGGCTACACCTTC
CDR3: CASSLFPGNYGYTF
J: TRBJ1-2
D: -
size: -
V: TRBV7-9

DNA: TGTGCCAGCCGGAGGGGGACAGGGTTCCCAGGGGAGCAGTTCTTC
CDR3: CASRRGTGFPGEQFF
J: TRBJ2-1
D: TRBD1
size: -
V: TRBV2

DNA: TGTGCCAGCTCACCGGGACAGGTAAACACTGAAGCTTTCTTT
CDR3: CASSPGQVNTEAFF
J: TRBJ1-1
D: TRBD1
size: -
V: TRBV18

DNA: TGTGCCAGCAGCACAGGGTTCACTGAAGCTTTCTTT
CDR3: CASSTGFTEAFF
J: TRBJ1-1
D: -
size: -
V: TRBV12-3/TRBV12-4

DNA: TGTGCCAGAGAGGGAGGACACTCACAAGAGACCCAGTACTTC
CDR3: CAREGGHSQETQYF
J: TRBJ2-5
D: -
size: -
V: TRBV6-4